Below, 17 T cell receptor beta chains from the same sample are listed, as sequenced in a study of spatial heterogeneity in lung cancer. As for time point: blood at routine non-recurrence follow-up after resection. Each CDR3 protein is one row after TCRdb ran MiXCR on the 5' RACE reads. Altogether more than 40,000 distinct CDR3 sequences are present, approximately 24% being singletons, with the ten largest covering roughly 7.2%. The specimen was PBMCs, collected at follow-up. Every receptor here comes from a female donor with early-stage non-small cell lung cancer.

The chain employs TRBV19 and TRBJ1-2; D not certain. V was clipped by 1 base and J by 2 bases, with 8 bases between them. Germline CDR1 LNHDA, CDR2 SQIVND (reference sequence). The CDR3 is made up of 14 amino acids. In DNA form, the CDR3 reads TGTGCCAGTAGTATAGCCCGGGTGAACTATGGCTACACCTTC. This sequence encodes CASSIARVNYGYTF.

This clonotype was observed many times. V gene TRBV7-8 combines with J gene TRBJ2-3; 10 bases align to TRBD2. J was trimmed by 0 bases and V by 6 bases; bases with no gene match: 12. Per the germline V gene, CDR1 is SGHVS and CDR2 is FQNEAQ. The CDR3 spans 18 residues. As DNA, the CDR3 is TGTGCCAGCAGTTGGGGAGATAGCGGGGGGCCTAGCACAGATACGCAGTATTTT. This codes for CASSWGDSGGPSTDTQYF.

V and J are TRBV5-1 and TRBJ1-1, with D maybe TRBD1 (5 bases). Trimming pared 1 base from V and 1 base from J, leaving 8 bases between. CDR3 length: 14 amino acids. CDR1 is SGHRS, CDR2 YFSETQ, per germline. CDR3 DNA: TGCGCCAGCAGCTTGCAGGGATCGAACACTGAAGCTTTCTTT. Its protein product is CASSLQGSNTEAFF.

V usage is TRBV20-1 and J usage is TRBJ1-2; D call uncertain. V lost 3 bases to trimming and J lost 10 bases, with 15 bases between them. Per germline, CDR1 DFQATT and CDR2 SNEGSKA (reference sequence). The length of the CDR3 is 12 residues. CDR3 region: CSASLRTEVYTF. CDR3 bases: TGCAGTGCTAGTCTCCGGACCGAAGTCTACACCTTC.

In DNA form, the CDR3 reads TGTGCCACCAGCAATCCGAAGACAGGGGGAGGTTCACCCCTCCACTTT. It codes for CATSNPKTGGGSPLHF. The chain has TRBV15 and TRBJ1-6, with 9 nucleotides matching TRBD1. The trim removed 4 bases at V and 9 bases at J, leaving 10 bases unmatched. The germline V gene has CDR1 LNHNV and CDR2 YYDKDF (reference sequence). The CDR3 has 16 residues. Using reference TRBV15 and TRBJ1-6 for the parts outside the CDR3, the full variable domain is DAMVIQNPRYQVTQFGKPVTLSCSQTLNHNVMYWYQQKSSQAPKLLFHYYDKDFNNEADTPDNFQSRRPNTSFCFLDIRSPGLGDTAMYLCATSNPKTGGGSPLHFGNGTRLTVT.

This chain links TRBV12-3 or TRBV12-4 with TRBJ2-7; no clear D gene. The CDR3 covers 11 residues. Trimming removed 6 bases at V and 2 bases at J, with 5 bases between. The CDR3 loop is CASSQAYEQYF. For the CDR3, the DNA is TGTGCCAGCAGCCAAGCCTACGAGCAGTACTTC.

The genes are TRBV6-5 and TRBJ1-2; D gene uncertain. This CDR3 spans 16 amino acids. Trimming shortened V by 6 bases and J by 0 bases, and 17 bases separated the two germline ends. Germline values: CDR1 MNHEY, CDR2 SVGAGI. The CDR3 is CASRPSRSLANYGYTF. The CDR3 DNA sequence: TGTGCCAGCAGGCCTTCGAGGTCTTTAGCTAACTATGGCTACACCTTC.

Concerning this clonotype itself: One end of the junction does not line up with germline, which may come from a read error. The V and J genes are TRBV7-9 and TRBJ2-5, with 10 bases matching TRBD2. The CDR3 consists of 14 residues. Per the germline V gene, CDR1 is SEHNR and CDR2 is FQNEAQ (reference sequence). The CDR3 DNA is TGTACCAGCAGACCGGGGACTAGCGAGGAGACCCAGTACTTC. As protein: CTSRPGTSEETQYF.

CDR3 sequence: CSAPRAGGSYNEQFF. The DNA for the CDR3 is TGCAGTGCCCCAAGGGCGGGAGGTTCATACAATGAGCAGTTCTTC. This rearrangement joins TRBV20-1 to TRBJ2-1; 8 positions agree with TRBD2. The CDR3 extends over 15 amino acids. The V and J ends lost 6 bases and 4 bases, in that order; junction bases with no gene match: 11. Germline V gives CDR1 DFQATT, CDR2 SNEGSKA (reference sequence).

This chain joins TRBV5-4 and TRBJ2-7; D is unclear. The CDR3 has 15 residues. Between the trimmed V and J ends, which lost 0 bases and 7 bases, there was a span of 17 bases. Germline loops: CDR1 SGHNT, CDR2 YYREEE (reference sequence). The CDR3 DNA sequence: TGTGCCAGCAGCTTGGATCCCGCTCCGGGCACGGAGCAGTACTTC. The encoded protein is CASSLDPAPGTEQYF.

This clonotype was recorded at least ten times. The genes are TRBV5-1 and TRBJ2-5; no clear D. Germline-derived CDR1 and CDR2 are SGHRS and YFSETQ. V dropped 0 bases and J dropped 2 bases, with 8 bases sitting between them. This CDR3 is 14 amino acids long. CDR3 amino acids: CASSLDHLQETQYF. CDR3 bases: TGCGCCAGCAGCTTGGACCACCTGCAAGAGACCCAGTACTTC.

This clonotype was detected many times. The gene calls are TRBV4-1 and TRBJ1-6, with D possibly TRBD1 on 6 matching bases. The CDR3 runs 18 residues. The V end lost 4 bases, the J end lost 7 bases, and 23 bases lay between the germline ends. In germline, CDR1 is MGHRA, CDR2 YSYEKL. CDR3 in amino acids: CASSLFPAIGTLNSPLHF. For the CDR3, the DNA is TGCGCCAGCAGCCTTTTCCCGGCGATCGGGACACTCAATTCACCCCTCCACTTT.

This clonotype turned up a few times. The chain combines TRBV10-2 with TRBJ1-2, with 7 bases lining up with TRBD1. The CDR3 has 14 amino acids. The germline V gene has CDR1 WSHSY and CDR2 SAAADI. V was clipped by 5 bases and J by 8 bases; unmatched bases: 11. CDR3 bases: TGCGCCAGCAGTTGGACAGGACTTTTCGGAGGCTACACCTTC. As protein: CASSWTGLFGGYTF.

The chain is built from TRBV11-3 and TRBJ2-1, with TRBD2 matching 9 bases. The CDR3 totals 14 residues. Germline assignment: CDR1 SGHNT and CDR2 YENEEA. V trimming: 3 bases; J trimming: 8 bases; junction bases outside the gene matches: 5. The CDR3: CASSFPERGDEQFF. The CDR3 region has the DNA TGTGCCAGCAGCTTCCCCGAGCGGGGGGATGAGCAGTTCTTC.

In this sample, this clonotype turned up many times. V gene TRBV20-1 combines with J gene TRBJ1-2; D is possibly TRBD1 (5 bases). CDR3 size: 17 residues. Trimming removed 6 bases at V and 6 bases at J, with 29 bases between. Per germline, CDR1 DFQATT and CDR2 SNEGSKA (reference sequence). The CDR3 nucleotides are TGCAGTGCGGAAAGAGGAACCGGGGACTTTGATGCGAATGGCTACACCTTC. Translating it yields CSAERGTGDFDANGYTF.

A few counts support this clonotype. The chain couples TRBV20-1 to TRBJ2-1; D is possibly TRBD2 (6 bases). The CDR3 is 15 amino acids. Germline V gives CDR1 DFQATT, CDR2 SNEGSKA (reference sequence). V was clipped by 3 bases and J by 2 bases, with 14 bases between them. This CDR3 is CSASEFSGPYNEQFF. In nucleotides, the CDR3 is TGCAGTGCTAGTGAGTTTAGCGGCCCCTACAATGAGCAGTTCTTC.

This clonotype was seen at least ten times. The chain recombines TRBV11-2 with TRBJ2-3; D is unresolved. The CDR3 extends over 13 amino acids. V was cut by 4 bases and J by 6 bases, with 11 bases left in between. Germline CDR1 SGHAT, CDR2 FQNNGV. The CDR3 region has the DNA TGTGCCAGCAGCTCCCTCCACCGGGATACGCAGTATTTT. As protein: CASSSLHRDTQYF.